Presented here are 27 T cell receptor beta chains from one specimen sequenced in a study of cytomegalovirus exposure and HLA in healthy donors. PCR primers comprised 60 Vbeta and 13 Jbeta primers. The method was immunoSEQ multiplex PCR; TCRdb's version includes in-frame clones alone and lacks a portion of them. This sample has about 160,000 clones, with approximately 75% found just once. Sequenced input: PBMCs. These receptor sequences come from a man aged 25 to 45 in good health and CMV-seropositive.

For this clone: The sample contains more than one DNA sequence encoding this CDR3. The chain employs TRBV5-1 and TRBJ1-1; possible D gene TRBD1, 5 bases. The CDR3 runs to 14 residues. V lost 4 bases to trimming and J lost 0 bases, with 10 bases between them. The germline gives CDR1 SGHRS, CDR2 YFSETQ. This CDR3 reads CASSLPTVNTEAFF. CDR3 DNA: TGCGCCAGCAGCCTCCCGACAGTGAACACTGAAGCTTTCTTT.

This clone was observed a few times. The chain carries TRBV11-3 and TRBJ2-5; TRBD1 aligns across 8 bases. Germline trimming cut 4 bases from V and 3 bases from J; bases unmatched to any gene: 1. This CDR3 spans 13 amino acids. Germline V CDR1 and CDR2: SGHNT, YENEEA. CDR3 coding DNA: TGTGCCAGCAGCTCGACAGGGGAAGAGACCCAGTACTTC. The encoded protein is CASSSTGEETQYF.

In DNA form, the CDR3 reads TGCGCCAGCAGCCAAGATCTTAGGCCTAGAGGTCCAGATACGCAGTATTTT. Translating gives CASSQDLRPRGPDTQYF. The V and J genes are TRBV4-3 and TRBJ2-3; D unresolved. Germline V gives CDR1 LGHNA, CDR2 YSLEER. V was shortened by 0 bases and J by 4 bases, with 17 bases between the two germline ends. The CDR3 extends over 17 amino acids.

The chain recombines TRBV6-1 with TRBJ2-7; no firm D call. The CDR3 runs to 13 residues. Trimming took 8 bases from V and 2 from J, leaving 13 bases between them. Per germline, CDR1 MNHNS and CDR2 SASEGT. CDR3 nucleotide sequence: TGTGCCAGCTCGCCGACTGAAACCTACGAGCAGTACTTC. Translated, it gives CASSPTETYEQYF.

V usage is TRBV19 and J usage is TRBJ1-6; 7 nucleotides line up with TRBD1. The CDR3 contains 16 residues. The junction had 9 bases not matched to a gene; V was cut back by 3 bases and J by 7 bases. The germline V gene encodes CDR1 LNHDA and CDR2 SQIVND (reference sequence). The CDR3 loop reads CASSMGRGRINSPLHF. The CDR3 coding sequence is TGTGCCAGTAGTATGGGAAGGGGGCGCATCAATTCACCCCTCCACTTT.

A word on this clone: Other nucleotide sequences in the sample specify the same CDR3. The gene calls are TRBV2 and TRBJ2-2, with 8 bases identical to TRBD2. This CDR3 is built from 15 residues. Looked up from germline, CDR1 is SNHLY and CDR2 is FYNNEI. The V gene end was trimmed by 1 base and the J gene end by 5 bases; junction bases not matched to a gene: 3. The CDR3 DNA reads TGTGCCAGCAGTGAAGATGCGGGAGGAACCGGGGAGCTGTTTTTT. This encodes CASSEDAGGTGELFF.

The CDR3 coding sequence is TGTGCCAGCATACGCAGGGCGAACACTGAAGCTTTCTTT. Amino acid sequence: CASIRRANTEAFF. The chain uses TRBV13 and TRBJ1-1, with a weak D call TRBD1 (5 bases). V was trimmed by 7 bases and J by 1 base, leaving 10 bases between them. Germline assignment: CDR1 PRHDT and CDR2 FYEKMQ (reference sequence). The CDR3 extends over 13 amino acids.

V gene TRBV6-5 combines with J gene TRBJ1-6; D is uncertain. The CDR3 has 13 amino acids. Trimming stripped 6 bases from V and 9 bases from J, with 12 bases between. CDR1 is MNHEY and CDR2 is SVGAGI in the germline V gene. Here the CDR3 DNA reads TGTGCCAGCAGCAATACTATGATTTCACCCCTCCACTTT. This sequence encodes CASSNTMISPLHF.

The chain has TRBV7-9 and TRBJ1-1; 8 nucleotides match TRBD1. There are 14 residues in the CDR3. Germline CDR1 SEHNR, CDR2 FQNEAQ (reference sequence). V dropped 4 bases and J dropped 4; count of bases not matched to a gene: 5. CDR3 nucleotide sequence: TGTGCCAGCAGCTCGCAGGGGGCCAGCACTGAAGCTTTCTTT. Translation gives CASSSQGASTEAFF.

The chain is built from TRBV18 and TRBJ2-7, with 12 bases lining up with TRBD1. The CDR3 length is 14 residues. In germline, CDR1 is KGHSH, CDR2 LQKENI. The junction had 4 bases not matched to a gene; V was cut back by 3 bases and J by 7 bases. CDR3: CASSPRDRGLEQYF. DNA for the CDR3: TGTGCCAGCTCACCCCGGGACAGGGGGCTTGAGCAGTACTTC.

This rearrangement joins TRBV4-3 to TRBJ2-7; D may be TRBD1 (5 bases). Per the germline V gene, CDR1 is LGHNA and CDR2 is YSLEER. The CDR3 loop spans 15 amino acids. V lost 0 bases to trimming and J lost 5 bases, with 14 bases between them. CDR3 sequence reads: CASSQDQGGPNEQYF. The CDR3 DNA follows: TGCGCCAGCAGCCAAGATCAGGGCGGCCCCAACGAGCAGTACTTC.

This clone has just one count. The same CDR3 is also encoded by other DNA sequences in this sample. The CDR3: CASSSTSGGYNEQFF. The DNA of the CDR3 is TGTGCCAGCAGCTCAACTAGCGGGGGGTACAATGAGCAGTTCTTC. V and J are TRBV5-4 and TRBJ2-1; 12 positions agree with TRBD2. The germline CDR1 and CDR2 sequences are SGHNT and YYREEE (reference sequence). This CDR3 has 15 residues. The ends lost 3 bases at V and 4 bases at J; junction bases unmatched: 2. Full variable domain (missing parts from reference TRBV5-4 and TRBJ2-1): ETGVTQSPTHLIKTRGQQVTLRCSSQSGHNTVSWYQQALGQGPQFIFQYYREEENGRGNFPPRFSGLQFPNYSSELNVNALELDDSALYLCASSSTSGGYNEQFFGPGTRLTVL.

The chain carries TRBV2 and TRBJ2-2; 10 positions agree with TRBD2. With 7 bases clipped from V and 4 bases from J, the junction kept 9 bases outside the gene matches. There are 16 residues in the CDR3. CDR1 and CDR2 from the germline V gene are SNHLY and FYNNEI. The CDR3 protein is CASTRWSGGGTGELFF. The CDR3 DNA is TGTGCCAGCACCCGCTGGAGCGGGGGGGGCACCGGGGAGCTGTTTTTT.

DNA for the CDR3: TGTGCCAGCAGTTACAGCCTCCAAGAGACCCAGTACTTC. It translates to CASSYSLQETQYF. The V gene is TRBV11-2, the J gene TRBJ2-5; D is unclear. The germline V and J ends were trimmed by 6 bases and 1 base, with 9 bases remaining between them. The CDR3 has 13 amino acids. From germline, CDR1 is SGHAT and CDR2 FQNNGV.

This clone was counted a single time. Relative to the germline gene, one junction end is altered; a read error may explain this. Other DNA sequences in this sample translate to the same CDR3. The chain joins TRBV7-9 to TRBJ2-7; D not certain. This CDR3 region has 13 residues. Germline V gene sequence: CDR1 SEHNR, CDR2 FQNEAQ (reference sequence). Written as DNA, the CDR3 is TGTGCCAGCAGCCTTGATACCTCCTACGAGCAATACTTC. Translated: CASSLDTSYEQYF.

The table lists this clone with a few counts. The rearrangement joins TRBV28 to TRBJ2-7; 9 bases are a match to TRBD1. CDR1 is MDHEN, CDR2 SYDVKM, per germline. After removal of 6 bases from V and 7 bases from J, the junction contained 10 bases not matched to a gene. This CDR3 region has 14 residues. The CDR3 DNA sequence: TGTGCCAGCAGCCTCGGGACAGGGCCCAGGGAGCAGTACTTC. This codes for CASSLGTGPREQYF.

Here the CDR3 reads CASSVLRVGDTEAFF. Written as DNA, the CDR3 is TGCGCCAGCAGCGTACTCAGGGTGGGCGACACTGAAGCTTTCTTT. The rearrangement uses TRBV5-1 and TRBJ1-1; maybe TRBD1 (5 bases). V dropped 4 bases and J dropped 3 bases, with 16 bases sitting between them. CDR1 and CDR2 from the germline V gene are SGHRS and YFSETQ. The CDR3 has 15 amino acids.

The V and J genes are TRBV28 and TRBJ2-7, with D possibly TRBD1 on 6 matching bases. The germline gives CDR1 MDHEN, CDR2 SYDVKM. V was cut by 2 bases and J by 2 bases, with 10 bases left in between. The CDR3 totals 14 residues. In DNA form, the CDR3 reads TGTGCCAGCAGTTTAGGGGGCGTCACCTACGAGCAGTACTTC. It yields the protein CASSLGGVTYEQYF.

The chain uses TRBV7-9 and TRBJ2-5; D is possibly TRBD1 (5 bases). Germline V CDR1 and CDR2: SEHNR, FQNEAQ (reference sequence). The CDR3 is made up of 12 amino acids. The V end lost 4 bases, the J end lost 4 bases, and 7 bases lay between the germline ends. Written as DNA, the CDR3 is TGTGCCAGCAGCTACACAGGAGAGACCCAGTACTTC. It specifies CASSYTGETQYF. Drawing the rest from reference TRBV7-9 and TRBJ2-5, the complete variable domain is DTGVSQNPRHKITKRGQNVTFRCDPISEHNRLYWYRQTLGQGPEFLTYFQNEAQLEKSRLLSDRFSAERPKGSFSTLEIQRTEQGDSAMYLCASSYTGETQYFGPGTRLLVL.

This clone has more than one count but fewer than ten. The chain carries TRBV29-1 and TRBJ2-3; the D gene is possibly TRBD2 (6 bases). V lost 3 bases, J lost 1 base, and 11 bases lay in between. The germline gives CDR1 SQVTM, CDR2 ANQGSEA. The CDR3 contains 14 residues. The CDR3 region is CSVDGTQRTDTQYF. The CDR3 DNA follows: TGCAGCGTTGATGGGACTCAACGCACAGATACGCAGTATTTT.

The chain couples TRBV6-1 to TRBJ2-2; perhaps TRBD2 as D (5 bases). The CDR3 length is 14 residues. The V gene's germline CDR1 is MNHNS and CDR2 SASEGT. V lost 6 bases to trimming and J lost 1 base, with 9 bases between them. This CDR3 reads CASSGLMNTGELFF. The DNA for the CDR3 is TGTGCCAGCAGCGGACTGATGAACACCGGGGAGCTGTTTTTT.

The chain uses TRBV27 and TRBJ2-7, with D maybe TRBD1 (6 bases). With 4 bases removed from V and 4 bases from J, the gap between germline ends came to 20 bases. This CDR3 is built from 16 residues. From germline, CDR1 is MNHEY and CDR2 SMNVEV (reference sequence). The CDR3 region is CASSSTGSVARYEQYF. The CDR3 nucleotides are TGTGCCAGCAGTTCTACAGGGTCGGTCGCACGGTACGAGCAGTACTTC.

As concerns this clone: Other DNA sequences within the sample encode an identical CDR3. The V and J genes are TRBV9 and TRBJ1-5; no definite D call. Germline lookup yields CDR1 SGDLS and CDR2 YYNGEE. This CDR3 comprises 14 residues. The germline V and J ends were trimmed by 0 bases and 2 bases, with 6 bases remaining between them. CDR3 DNA sequence: TGTGCCAGCAGCGTAGGGAGTGGCAATCAGCCCCAGCATTTT. Protein sequence: CASSVGSGNQPQHF.

This clone was seen more than once but under ten times. The chain uses TRBV2 and TRBJ2-3, with a possible D match to TRBD2 (5 bases). The CDR3 has 14 residues. V was trimmed by 2 bases and J by 2 bases, leaving 8 bases between them. Germline V lookup: CDR1 SNHLY, CDR2 FYNNEI. CDR3 DNA sequence: TGTGCCAGCAGTGAACGGGAACACACAGATACGCAGTATTTT. It specifies CASSEREHTDTQYF.

This sequence joins TRBV4-1 and TRBJ1-6; the D gene is possibly TRBD1 (5 bases). The V and J ends lost 0 bases and 3 bases respectively, with 12 bases between them. Germline V gives CDR1 MGHRA, CDR2 YSYEKL. The CDR3 loop spans 17 amino acids. CDR3 in DNA: TGCGCCAGCAGCCAAGATCCAGCCCAGGGCTATAATTCACCCCTCCACTTT. Translated: CASSQDPAQGYNSPLHF.

The table lists this clone with a few counts. The chain employs TRBV6-1 and TRBJ2-7; tentatively, D is TRBD1 (5 bases). This CDR3 comprises 15 residues. CDR1 and CDR2 (germline): MNHNS, SASEGT. Trimming took off 2 bases at V and 7 bases at J, with 18 bases between the two ends. Here the CDR3 DNA reads TGTGCCAGCAGTGAATATACAGGAACAATGAGAGAGCAGTACTTC. Translation gives CASSEYTGTMREQYF.

This clone was detected a few times. This chain links TRBV5-1 with TRBJ2-1; 8 nucleotides line up with TRBD1. Germline V gene lookup returns CDR1 SGHRS and CDR2 YFSETQ. The CDR3 has 14 residues. V gave up 4 bases and J gave up 6 bases; unmatched junction bases: 6. DNA for the CDR3: TGCGCCAGCAGCCCGGATGGACAGGGCAATGAGCAGTTCTTC. This sequence encodes CASSPDGQGNEQFF.